Listed here are 3 T cell receptor beta chains from one sample, sequenced in a study of cytomegalovirus exposure and HLA in healthy donors. The method was immunoSEQ multiplex PCR; TCRdb's version includes in-frame clones alone and lacks a portion of them. In the table there are some 38,000 clones, just under 95% of which are singletons. Sequencing used PBMCs. The receptor source for this set is a man aged 18 to 29 in good health and CMV-seronegative.

The V and J genes are TRBV28 and TRBJ1-2, with D maybe TRBD1 (6 bases). V was trimmed by 4 bases and J by 0 bases, leaving 9 bases between them. The germline CDR1 and CDR2 sequences are MDHEN and SYDVKM. CDR3 size: 14 residues. CDR3 in DNA: TGTGCCAGCAGTTACGGGGACACTAACTATGGCTACACCTTC. This translates into CASSYGDTNYGYTF.

Here the CDR3 DNA reads TGTGCCAGCAGCTTAGTTGGGGGCGCGAACACCGGGGAGCTGTTTTTT. This gives the protein CASSLVGGANTGELFF. The chain carries TRBV7-9 and TRBJ2-2, with D perhaps matching TRBD1 (6 bases). V dropped 1 base and J dropped 0 bases, with 9 bases sitting between them. CDR3 length: 16 residues. CDR1 and CDR2 (germline): SEHNR, FQNEAQ (reference sequence).

J is TRBJ2-4 and V is TRBV5-4, with 11 bases fitting TRBD1. The CDR3 totals 15 residues. V gave up 2 bases and J gave up 8 bases; unmatched junction bases: 6. Per germline, CDR1 SGHNT and CDR2 YYREEE (reference sequence). The CDR3 protein is CASSFPGQGADIQYF. The CDR3 DNA reads TGTGCCAGCAGCTTTCCCGGACAGGGGGCTGACATTCAGTACTTC.